This T cell receptor (beta chain) emerged from a study of Graves' ophthalmopathy and Graves' hyperthyroidism. Looking at the study overall: Hyperthyroidism counted as stable given no ophthalmopathy within 18 months of follow-up.

Broader study findings: Ophthalmopathy progression cases were predicted by the model with 70.59% sensitivity and approximately 74% specificity. Blood samples also showed most expanded thyroid clonotypes exceeding 0.001 frequency. A 13-signature model separated ophthalmopathy from stable hyperthyroidism, reaching 85% to 90% sensitivity and less than 82% specificity cross-validated.

As regards this clonotype: The antigen is unknown. Given a much more abundant clone one base away, this may be a read error.

The germline V gene has CDR1 DFQATT and CDR2 SNEGSKA (reference sequence). Trimming removed 5 bases from V and 0 bases from J, with 10 bases in between. The CDR3 extends over 13 amino acids. CDR3 regions of TCR beta were amplified from RNA transcripts. HTBI-primed first-round RT-PCR preceded second-round multiplex PCR. TCRdb re-derived calls from the multiplex PCR reads in MiXCR, one entry per CDR3 protein. The repertoire holds 1 million to 1.3 million distinct CDR3 sequences, less than 45% seen once, with more than 9.5% in the top ten. This TCR was sampled from an adult man with Graves' hyperthyroidism. Source material: peripheral blood or thyroid tissue (not recorded which). The genes are TRBV20-1 and TRBJ1-1, with D unclear. In nucleotides, the CDR3 is TGCAGTGCTGGAAAAACGATGAACACTGAAGCTTTCTTT. Protein sequence: CSAGKTMNTEAFF.